The 5 T cell receptor beta chains reported below all come from one sample, sequenced in a study of tumor-infiltrating lymphocytes in primary liver carcinoma. The template, roughly 0.45 ug total RNA, yielded TCR beta cDNA made with a constant-region primer. Slightly modified ARM-PCR with three nested multiplex PCR rounds yielded TCR beta libraries. Rounds one and two of PCR, each of 10 to 11 cycles, were primed with TRBV1-TRBV30 forward primers and a C-beta reverse primer. TCRdb called the multiplex PCR reads again in MiXCR, with one record for every CDR3 protein. The profile shows 80,000 or so distinct CDR3 sequences, about 70% of them singletons. Extraction of RNA together with DNA used roughly 18-32 mg of unsorted bulk tissue. Sequenced material: liver tumor tissue from sampling region 4. The subset is: tumor region T4, right-lateral pole. The receptors come from a woman aged 55 to 70 with primary liver carcinoma and hepatitis B virus infection.

There are many counts of this clonotype. The rearrangement joins TRBV6-4 to TRBJ2-1, with 11 positions matching TRBD2. The trim removed 6 bases at V and 5 bases at J, leaving 6 bases unmatched. The germline CDR1 and CDR2 sequences are MRHNA and SNTAGT. This CDR3 region has 15 residues. CDR3 sequence: CASSAGTSGDNEQFF. CDR3 nucleotide sequence: TGTGCCAGCAGCGCCGGGACTAGCGGCGACAATGAGCAGTTCTTC.

The chain combines TRBV11-2 with TRBJ2-1, with D possibly matching TRBD2 (5 bases). Trimming shortened V by 3 bases and J by 7 bases, and 16 bases separated the two germline ends. The germline gives CDR1 SGHAT, CDR2 FQNNGV. This CDR3 has 15 amino acids. The CDR3 DNA reads as TGTGCCAGCAGCTTGGAGAGCGGCAGTGTGAATGAGCAGTTCTTC. It encodes CASSLESGSVNEQFF.

Comments on this clonotype: One junction end does not reproduce the germline sequence, and a read error may be involved. The rearrangement links TRBV11-2 to TRBJ2-2; tentative D call: TRBD2 (5 bases). The CDR3 contains 13 residues. In germline, CDR1 is SGHAT, CDR2 FQNNGV. The CDR3 sequence: CASSLDGSGELFF. Written as DNA, the CDR3 is TGTGCCAGTAGCTTAGATGGGAGTGGGGAGCTGTTTTTT.

This clonotype was counted only a few times. At one end the junction does not follow the germline gene, possibly because of a read error. The V and J genes are TRBV11-2 and TRBJ1-6, with D perhaps matching TRBD1 (5 bases). The CDR3 extends over 15 amino acids. Germline V gives CDR1 SGHAT, CDR2 FQNNGV. CDR3 DNA sequence: TGTGCCAGCGGCTTAGATCCAGGGAGGAATTCATCCCTCCACTTT. Translating gives CASGLDPGRNSSLHF.

As concerns this clonotype: No conserved phenylalanine or tryptophan is present at the end of the CDR3, so a read error is the likely explanation. This sequence joins TRBV29-1 and TRBJ2-1, with a weak D call TRBD2 (6 bases). V lost 5 bases and J lost 0, with 23 bases in between. Germline V gene data show CDR1 as SQVTM and CDR2 as ANQGSEA. The CDR3 spans 18 residues. The CDR3: CSVRVGGFSASSYNEQFI. The CDR3 DNA follows: TGCAGCGTTAGGGTGGGAGGTTTCTCTGCAAGCTCCTACAATGAGCAGTTCATC.